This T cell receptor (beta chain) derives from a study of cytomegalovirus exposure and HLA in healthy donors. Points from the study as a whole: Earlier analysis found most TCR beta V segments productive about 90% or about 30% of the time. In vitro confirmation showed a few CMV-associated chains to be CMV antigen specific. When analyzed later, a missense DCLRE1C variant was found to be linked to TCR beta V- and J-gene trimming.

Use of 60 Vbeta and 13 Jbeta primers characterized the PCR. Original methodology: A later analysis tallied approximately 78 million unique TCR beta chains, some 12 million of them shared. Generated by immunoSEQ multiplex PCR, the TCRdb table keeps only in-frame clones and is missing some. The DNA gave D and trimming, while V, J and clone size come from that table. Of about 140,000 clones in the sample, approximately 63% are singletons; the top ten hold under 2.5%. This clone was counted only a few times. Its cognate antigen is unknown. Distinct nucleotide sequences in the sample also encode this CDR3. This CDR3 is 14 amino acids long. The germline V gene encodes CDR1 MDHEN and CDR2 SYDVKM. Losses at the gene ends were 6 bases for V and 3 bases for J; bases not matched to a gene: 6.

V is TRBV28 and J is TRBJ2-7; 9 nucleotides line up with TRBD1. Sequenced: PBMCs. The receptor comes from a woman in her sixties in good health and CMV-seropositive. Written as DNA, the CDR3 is TGTGCCAGCAGGCCACCGGGACAGGGCTACGAGCAGTACTTC. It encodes CASRPPGQGYEQYF.